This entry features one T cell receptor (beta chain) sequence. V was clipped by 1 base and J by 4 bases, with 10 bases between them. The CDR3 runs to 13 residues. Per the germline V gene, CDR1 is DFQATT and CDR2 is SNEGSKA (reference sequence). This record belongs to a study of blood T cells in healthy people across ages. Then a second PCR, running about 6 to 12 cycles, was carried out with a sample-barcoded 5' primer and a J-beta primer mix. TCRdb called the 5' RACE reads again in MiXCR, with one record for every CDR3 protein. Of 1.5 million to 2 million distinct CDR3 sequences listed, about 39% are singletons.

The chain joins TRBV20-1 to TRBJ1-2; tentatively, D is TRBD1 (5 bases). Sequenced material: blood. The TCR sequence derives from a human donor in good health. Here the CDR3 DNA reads TGCAGTGCTAGAGCAGACAGACTCTATGGCTACACCTTC. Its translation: CSARADRLYGYTF.